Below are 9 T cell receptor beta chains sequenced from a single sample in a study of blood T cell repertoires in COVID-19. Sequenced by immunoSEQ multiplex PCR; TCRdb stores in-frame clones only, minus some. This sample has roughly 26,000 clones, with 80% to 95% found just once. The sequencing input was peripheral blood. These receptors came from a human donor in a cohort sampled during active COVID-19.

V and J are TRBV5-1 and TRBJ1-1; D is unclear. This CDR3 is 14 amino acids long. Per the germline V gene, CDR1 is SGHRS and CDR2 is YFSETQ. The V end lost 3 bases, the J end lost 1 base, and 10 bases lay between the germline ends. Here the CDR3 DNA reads TGCGCCAGCAGCTACGAACAGAAGAACACTGAAGCTTTCTTT. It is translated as CASSYEQKNTEAFF.

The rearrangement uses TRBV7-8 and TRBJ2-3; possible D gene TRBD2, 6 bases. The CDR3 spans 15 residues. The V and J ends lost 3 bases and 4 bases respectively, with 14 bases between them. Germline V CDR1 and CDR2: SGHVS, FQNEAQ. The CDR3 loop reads CASSLTGAPADTQYF. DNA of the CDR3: TGTGCCAGCAGCTTGACGGGAGCACCGGCAGATACGCAGTATTTT.

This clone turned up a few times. The CDR3 coding sequence is TGTGCCAGCAGTCGGGACAAGAGCTCCTACAATGAGCAGTTCTTC. This encodes CASSRDKSSYNEQFF. The chain carries TRBV6-6 and TRBJ2-1, with a possible D match to TRBD1 (6 bases). V was clipped by 5 bases and J by 0 bases, with 11 bases between them. The CDR3 contains 15 residues. Germline CDR1 is MNHNY and CDR2 is SVGAGI (reference sequence).

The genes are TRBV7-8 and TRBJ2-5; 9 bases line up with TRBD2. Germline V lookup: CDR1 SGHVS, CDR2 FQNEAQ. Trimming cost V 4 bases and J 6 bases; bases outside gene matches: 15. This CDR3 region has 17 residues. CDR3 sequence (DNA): TGTGCCAGCAGCTGGCGCGGGGCAGCGGGAGGCGGGAAGACCCAGTACTTC. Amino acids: CASSWRGAAGGGKTQYF.

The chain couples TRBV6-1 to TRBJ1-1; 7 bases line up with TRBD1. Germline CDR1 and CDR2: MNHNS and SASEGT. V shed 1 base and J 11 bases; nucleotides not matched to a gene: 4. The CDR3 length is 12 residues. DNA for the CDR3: TGTGCCAGCAGTGAAGTGACAGGGAGGGCTTTCTTT. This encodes CASSEVTGRAFF.

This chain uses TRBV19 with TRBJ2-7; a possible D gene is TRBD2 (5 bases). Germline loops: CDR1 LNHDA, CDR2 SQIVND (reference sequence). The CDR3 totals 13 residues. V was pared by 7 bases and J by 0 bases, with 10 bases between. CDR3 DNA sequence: TGTGCCAGTAAAAGCGGAGGCTCCTACGAGCAGTACTTC. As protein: CASKSGGSYEQYF.

CDR3 in DNA: TGTGCCAGCAGCTTGGGAGGCTATGAAAAACTGTTTTTT. Residues: CASSLGGYEKLFF. The chain employs TRBV11-2 and TRBJ1-4; D is unresolved. CDR3 length equals 13 residues. Trimming removed 3 bases at V and 6 bases at J, with 8 bases between. Looked up from germline, CDR1 is SGHAT and CDR2 is FQNNGV. Combining the CDR3 with reference TRBV11-2 and TRBJ1-4 gives the whole variable domain EAGVAQSPRYKIIEKRQSVAFWCNPISGHATLYWYQQILGQGPKLLIQFQNNGVVDDSQLPKDRFSAERLKGVDSTLKIQPAKLEDSAVYLCASSLGGYEKLFFGSGTQLSVL.

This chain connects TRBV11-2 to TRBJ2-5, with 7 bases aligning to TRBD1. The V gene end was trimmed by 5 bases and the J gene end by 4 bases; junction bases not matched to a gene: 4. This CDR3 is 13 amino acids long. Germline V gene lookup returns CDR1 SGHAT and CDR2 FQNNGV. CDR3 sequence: CASSGDRVETQYF. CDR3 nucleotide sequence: TGTGCCAGCAGCGGAGACAGGGTAGAGACCCAGTACTTC.

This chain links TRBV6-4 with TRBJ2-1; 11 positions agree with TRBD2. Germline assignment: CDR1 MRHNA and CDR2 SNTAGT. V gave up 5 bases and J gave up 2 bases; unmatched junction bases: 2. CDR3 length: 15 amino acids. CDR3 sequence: CASSRLAGTYNEQFF. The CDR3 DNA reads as TGTGCCAGCAGTAGACTAGCGGGAACCTACAATGAGCAGTTCTTC.